This T cell receptor beta chain was found in a study of siplizumab effects on memory and regulatory T cells. Clones were read by immunoSEQ multiplex PCR, and TCRdb kept only the in-frame ones, dropping some. This sample has some 87,000 clones, with about nine tenths found just once. Overall study results and limits: Unstimulated subsets accounted for the mapping of only a minor share of the clones that were alloreactive.

Regarding this clone: Its antigen is still unknown.

This clonotype was sampled from a human donor in good health. Sequenced input: CD4+ T cells sorted from blood.

CDR3 sequence reads: CASSSRKTGATGELFF. The CDR3, as DNA: TGTGCCAGCAGTTCCAGAAAGACAGGGGCGACCGGGGAGCTGTTTTTT. This chain links TRBV6-5 with TRBJ2-2; 8 bases are a match to TRBD1. CDR3 length equals 16 residues. Germline V CDR1 and CDR2: MNHEY, SVGAGI. Losses at the gene ends were 4 bases for V and 5 bases for J; bases not matched to a gene: 9.